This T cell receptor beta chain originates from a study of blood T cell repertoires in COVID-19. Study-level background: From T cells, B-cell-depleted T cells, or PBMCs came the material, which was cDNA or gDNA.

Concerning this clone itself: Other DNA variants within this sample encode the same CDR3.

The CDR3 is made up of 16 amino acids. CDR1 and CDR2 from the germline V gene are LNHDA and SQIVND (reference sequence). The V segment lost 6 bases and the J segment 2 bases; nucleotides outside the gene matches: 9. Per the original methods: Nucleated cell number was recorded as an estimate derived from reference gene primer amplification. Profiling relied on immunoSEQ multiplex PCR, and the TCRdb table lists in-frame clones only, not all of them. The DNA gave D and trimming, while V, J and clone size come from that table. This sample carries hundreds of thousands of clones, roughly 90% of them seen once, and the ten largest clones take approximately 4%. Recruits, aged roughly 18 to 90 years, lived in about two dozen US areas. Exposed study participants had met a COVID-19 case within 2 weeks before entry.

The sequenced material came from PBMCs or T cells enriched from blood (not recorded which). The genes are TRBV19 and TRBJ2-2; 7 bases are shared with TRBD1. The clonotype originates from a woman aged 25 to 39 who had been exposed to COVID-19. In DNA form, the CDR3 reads TGTGCCAGTAGCACCCAGGGACAGCAAAACACCGGGGAGCTGTTTTTT. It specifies CASSTQGQQNTGELFF.